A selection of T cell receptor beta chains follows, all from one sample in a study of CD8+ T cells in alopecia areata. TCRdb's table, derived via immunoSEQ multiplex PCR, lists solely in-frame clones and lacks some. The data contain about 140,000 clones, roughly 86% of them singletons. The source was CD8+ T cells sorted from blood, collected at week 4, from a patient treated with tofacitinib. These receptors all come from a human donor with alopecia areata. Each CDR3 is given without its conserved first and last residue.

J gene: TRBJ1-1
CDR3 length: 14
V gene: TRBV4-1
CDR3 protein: ASSQEGEPMNTEAF

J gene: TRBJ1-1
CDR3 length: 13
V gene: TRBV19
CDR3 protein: ASRQWVGGDTEAF

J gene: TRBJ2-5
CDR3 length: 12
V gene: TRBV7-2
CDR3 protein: ASSLLVAQETQY

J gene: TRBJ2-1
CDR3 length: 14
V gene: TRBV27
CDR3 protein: ASSSPLVVGANEQF

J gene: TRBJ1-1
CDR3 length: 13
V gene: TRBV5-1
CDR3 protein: ASSPTGTGNTEAF

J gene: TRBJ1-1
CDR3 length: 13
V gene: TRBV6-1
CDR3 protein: ASTDLRLGATEAF

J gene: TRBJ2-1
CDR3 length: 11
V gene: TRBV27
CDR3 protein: ASASGSANEQF

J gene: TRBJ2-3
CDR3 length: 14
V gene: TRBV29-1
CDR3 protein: SVDSSGGGGTDTQY

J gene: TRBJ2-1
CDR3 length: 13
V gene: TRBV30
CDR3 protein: AWSVHSGGYNEQF

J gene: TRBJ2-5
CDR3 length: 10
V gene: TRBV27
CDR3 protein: ASSPFGETQY

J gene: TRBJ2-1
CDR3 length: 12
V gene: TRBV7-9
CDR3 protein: ASSFGTSGEGQF

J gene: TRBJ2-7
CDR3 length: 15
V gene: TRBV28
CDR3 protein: ASSQALSTENPYEQY

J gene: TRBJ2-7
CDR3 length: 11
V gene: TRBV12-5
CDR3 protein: ASGLRETYEQY

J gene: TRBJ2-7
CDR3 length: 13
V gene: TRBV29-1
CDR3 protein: SVEESRDSTYEQY

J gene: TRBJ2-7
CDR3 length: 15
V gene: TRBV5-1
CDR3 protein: ASSLRSATQNSYEQY

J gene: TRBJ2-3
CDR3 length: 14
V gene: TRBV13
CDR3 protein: ASSELTGGSTDTQY